One sample yielded the 22 T cell receptor beta chains listed below, sequenced in a study of Ad26.COV2.S vaccination and SARS-CoV-2 variants. Sequenced by immunoSEQ multiplex PCR; TCRdb stores in-frame clones only, minus some. The sample consists of about 97,000 clones, around three quarters of them appearing once. The starting material was peripheral blood, obtained after recovery from COVID-19. The source of these receptors is a human donor who had recovered from COVID-19.

Only one count was recorded for this clone. This chain links TRBV4-1 with TRBJ1-2, with 10 bases fitting TRBD1. Germline V gene sequence: CDR1 MGHRA, CDR2 YSYEKL. Trimming took 3 bases from V and 4 from J; bases not matched to a gene: 8. There are 16 residues in the CDR3. The CDR3 DNA sequence: TGCGCCAGCAGCCACGATCCGGACAGGGGGGGCTATGGCTACACCTTC. Translated: CASSHDPDRGGYGYTF.

CDR3 residues: CASYLTPGGRLYNEQFF. CDR3 nucleotides: TGCGCCAGCTACCTTACCCCAGGGGGAAGACTGTACAATGAGCAGTTCTTC. The chain couples TRBV23-1 to TRBJ2-1, with 7 bases identical to TRBD1. TRBV23-1 is classed as an ORF, of uncertain function. The CDR3 runs to 17 residues. Trimming took 8 bases from V and 4 from J; bases not matched to a gene: 17.

The rearrangement joins TRBV28 to TRBJ1-3; D ambiguous. Trimming took off 4 bases at V and 3 bases at J, with 10 bases between the two ends. Germline V gene lookup returns CDR1 MDHEN and CDR2 SYDVKM. The CDR3 length is 14 residues. The CDR3 protein is CASSSLDIGNTIYF. The CDR3 bases are TGTGCCAGCAGTTCCCTAGACATTGGAAACACCATATATTTT.

This chain uses TRBV3-1 (or the pseudogene TRBV3-2) with TRBJ1-2; D remains unclear. Trimming left V 1 base short and J 4 bases short, with 10 bases between. The CDR3 extends over 14 amino acids. Germline lookup yields CDR1 LGHDT and CDR2 YNNKEL (reference sequence). DNA for the CDR3: TGTGCCAGCAGCCAAGTCAATCGGTTCTATGGCTACACCTTC. Its translation: CASSQVNRFYGYTF.

The chain couples TRBV2 to TRBJ2-1; TRBD2 agrees at 9 bases. The trim removed 6 bases at V and 0 bases at J, leaving 3 bases unmatched. The CDR3 is 15 residues long. CDR1 is SNHLY, CDR2 FYNNEI, per germline. The CDR3 DNA is TGTGCCAGCAGGGCTAGCGGGGCCTCCTACAATGAGCAGTTCTTC. This sequence encodes CASRASGASYNEQFF.

The chain employs TRBV18 and TRBJ1-1; D not certain. Germline CDR1 is KGHSH and CDR2 is LQKENI. This CDR3 has 15 residues. With 3 bases removed from V and 2 bases from J, the gap between germline ends came to 13 bases. CDR3 sequence (DNA): TGTGCCAGCTCACCCCGGGAGACGGTTAACACTGAAGCTTTCTTT. Translation gives CASSPRETVNTEAFF.

V usage is TRBV28 and J usage is TRBJ1-4; D unresolved. This CDR3 region has 16 residues. Germline values: CDR1 MDHEN, CDR2 SYDVKM. V was cut by 5 bases and J by 7 bases, with 20 bases left in between. CDR3: CASSPPGDHDLEKLFF. In DNA, the CDR3 is TGTGCCAGCAGTCCCCCGGGCGACCACGATCTTGAAAAACTGTTTTTT.

This chain connects TRBV28 to TRBJ2-3, with TRBD1 identical over 10 bases. Germline trimming cut 8 bases from V and 3 bases from J; bases unmatched to any gene: 5. The germline V gene encodes CDR1 MDHEN and CDR2 SYDVKM. This CDR3 contains 14 residues. The CDR3 region is CASRTGGETDTQYF. The CDR3 DNA follows: TGTGCCAGCCGGACAGGGGGAGAAACAGATACGCAGTATTTT.

The V and J genes are TRBV29-1 and TRBJ1-2; weak D call: TRBD1 (6 bases). V was pared by 4 bases and J by 0 bases, with 15 bases between. CDR3 size: 15 residues. Germline V gene data show CDR1 as SQVTM and CDR2 as ANQGSEA. The CDR3 region is CSVVGGGASNYGYTF. The CDR3 DNA reads TGCAGCGTTGTAGGGGGGGGCGCCTCTAACTATGGCTACACCTTC.

This clone was counted only a few times. The CDR3 spells CSASKGRTNEKLFF. The CDR3 region has the DNA TGCAGTGCTAGTAAGGGACGGACGAATGAAAAACTGTTTTTT. J is TRBJ1-4 and V is TRBV20-1, with a possible D match to TRBD1 (5 bases). The CDR3 runs 14 residues. The germline gives CDR1 DFQATT, CDR2 SNEGSKA (reference sequence). V shed 3 bases and J shed 5 bases, with 13 bases lying between them.

The V gene is TRBV6-5, the J gene TRBJ1-6; a weak D match, TRBD1 (5 bases). V was pared by 6 bases and J by 10 bases, with 19 bases between. CDR3 length: 15 amino acids. Germline V gene lookup returns CDR1 MNHEY and CDR2 SVGAGI. DNA of the CDR3: TGTGCCAGCAGCCAACTCCAGGGTCCGGGGTCACCCCTCCACTTT. Amino acid sequence: CASSQLQGPGSPLHF.

This clone was seen a handful of times. J is TRBJ1-2 and V is TRBV7-2; 10 bases are a match to TRBD1. The CDR3 has 14 residues. V lost 5 bases and J lost 4; bases outside the gene matches: 4. Per the germline V gene, CDR1 is SGHTA and CDR2 is FQGNSA. CDR3 DNA sequence: TGTGCCAGCAGCCTCTGGACAGGGGGCTATGGCTACACCTTC. Its protein is CASSLWTGGYGYTF.

This clone turned up a few times. The chain is built from TRBV9 and TRBJ2-6; D not certain. Trimming took off 0 bases at V and 2 bases at J, with 6 bases between the two ends. This CDR3 has 15 residues. CDR1 is SGDLS, CDR2 YYNGEE, per germline. The CDR3 sequence is CASSVGRAGANVLTF. CDR3 nucleotides: TGTGCCAGCAGCGTAGGAAGGGCTGGGGCCAACGTCCTGACTTTC.

The CDR3 nucleotides are TGTGCCAGCAGTGAACAGGGCGGGTATGGCTACACCTTC. Protein: CASSEQGGYGYTF. This chain uses TRBV6-1 with TRBJ1-2; a weak D match, TRBD1 (5 bases). The CDR3 is 13 amino acids. Per germline, CDR1 MNHNS and CDR2 SASEGT. V dropped 2 bases and J dropped 5 bases, with 9 bases sitting between them.

This sequence joins TRBV10-1 and TRBJ2-3, with D perhaps matching TRBD2 (6 bases). The CDR3 is made up of 15 amino acids. CDR1 and CDR2 from the germline V gene are WNHNN and SYGVQD (reference sequence). Trimming stripped 3 bases from V and 3 bases from J, with 13 bases between. The CDR3 sequence is CASSDGGLGTDTQYF. The DNA for the CDR3 is TGCGCCAGCAGTGATGGGGGACTGGGGACAGATACGCAGTATTTT.

This chain connects TRBV24-1 to TRBJ1-4; tentative D call: TRBD1 (6 bases). Germline lookup yields CDR1 KGHDR and CDR2 SFDVKD. With 10 bases removed from V and 6 bases from J, the gap between germline ends came to 17 bases. The CDR3 has 14 amino acids. The CDR3 coding sequence is TGTGCCACAGGGACAAGTGGACCGGATGAAAAACTGTTTTTT. Translation gives CATGTSGPDEKLFF.

This clone was recorded a few times. V is TRBV14 and J is TRBJ1-1; 8 bases map to TRBD1. There are 13 residues in the CDR3. Unmatched junction bases numbered 5, after V lost 1 base and J lost 10 bases. The V gene's germline CDR1 is SGHDN and CDR2 FVKESK. The DNA of the CDR3 is TGTGCCAGCAGCCAAGTTCAACAGGGGGGAGCTTTCTTT. Protein product: CASSQVQQGGAFF.

The gene calls are TRBV19 and TRBJ2-3, with D possibly TRBD2 on 5 matching bases. V was shortened by 0 bases and J by 0 bases, with 7 bases between the two germline ends. Germline CDR1 reads LNHDA; CDR2 reads SQIVND (reference sequence). The CDR3 extends over 15 amino acids. The CDR3 DNA sequence: TGTGCCAGTAGTATAGACCCGGGGAGCACAGATACGCAGTATTTT. It specifies CASSIDPGSTDTQYF.

This chain joins TRBV18 and TRBJ1-3, with TRBD1 identical over 7 bases. This CDR3 contains 16 residues. Germline V gives CDR1 KGHSH, CDR2 LQKENI. Trimming removed 3 bases from V and 0 bases from J; junction bases left unmatched: 5. CDR3 DNA: TGTGCCAGCTCACCGATAGGGACAGACTCTGGAAACACCATATATTTT. It encodes CASSPIGTDSGNTIYF.

The gene calls are TRBV6-5 and TRBJ1-6; the D gene is possibly TRBD1 (6 bases). Deletions cut 6 bases from V and 10 bases from J, with 10 bases between. The CDR3 is made up of 12 amino acids. Germline assignment: CDR1 MNHEY and CDR2 SVGAGI. CDR3 nucleotide sequence: TGTGCCAGCAGGGACAGTTGGTCACCCCTCCACTTT. It is translated as CASRDSWSPLHF.

The CDR3 nucleotides read TGCAGCGTTGGGGGAGGGAGGAATGGTAACACTGAAGCTTTCTTT. It translates to CSVGGGRNGNTEAFF. The rearrangement links TRBV29-1 to TRBJ1-1; no clear D gene. There are 15 residues in the CDR3. Trimming removed 4 bases at V and 2 bases at J, with 17 bases between. Per germline, CDR1 SQVTM and CDR2 ANQGSEA.

This chain connects TRBV10-3 to TRBJ2-7; tentative D call: TRBD2 (6 bases). Germline CDR1 is ENHRY and CDR2 is SYGVKD. CDR3 length: 15 amino acids. V dropped 2 bases and J dropped 0 bases, with 11 bases sitting between them. CDR3 sequence: CAISEPAGSSYEQYF. The CDR3, as DNA: TGTGCCATCAGTGAGCCAGCGGGTTCCTCCTACGAGCAGTACTTC.